What follows are 25 T cell receptor beta chains derived from one specimen sequenced in a study of blood T cells in healthy people across ages. A second roughly 6 to 11 cycle PCR used barcoded and J-beta primers. TCRdb analysed the 5' RACE reads with MiXCR anew, one entry per CDR3 protein. Of approximately 1.5 million distinct CDR3 sequences in the sample, approximately 32% were seen once. The specimen was blood. The receptor set was obtained from a woman under 40 in good health.

The genes are TRBV9 and TRBJ2-3, with 14 bases that match TRBD2. The V gene's germline CDR1 is SGDLS and CDR2 YYNGEE. This CDR3 comprises 16 residues. Trimming at V came to 3 bases and at J to 4 bases, leaving 4 bases not matched to a gene. In DNA form, the CDR3 reads TGTGCCAGCAGCGGGACTAGCGGGGGGTCTTCAGATACGCAGTATTTT. Protein sequence: CASSGTSGGSSDTQYF. Combining the CDR3 with reference TRBV9 and TRBJ2-3 gives the whole variable domain DSGVTQTPKHLITATGQRVTLRCSPRSGDLSVYWYQQSLDQGLQFLIQYYNGEERAKGNILERFSAQQFPDLHSELNLSSLELGDSALYFCASSGTSGGSSDTQYFGPGTRLTVL.

The table lists this clonotype with many counts. V gene TRBV7-2 combines with J gene TRBJ1-1; the match to TRBD1 covers 9 bases. This CDR3 spans 16 amino acids. V shed 5 bases and J 3 bases; nucleotides not matched to a gene: 10. Germline lookup yields CDR1 SGHTA and CDR2 FQGNSA. The CDR3 nucleotides read TGTGCCAGCAGCCCCGGGACAGGGTATCAGGACACTGAAGCTTTCTTT. The encoded protein is CASSPGTGYQDTEAFF.

A word on this clonotype: A much larger clonotype is one base distant, so this may be a read error. The chain uses TRBV4-1 and TRBJ2-1; D is unresolved. This CDR3 contains 12 residues. Per the germline V gene, CDR1 is MGHRA and CDR2 is YSYEKL. The DNA of the CDR3 is TGCGCCAGCAGCCAAGATGACAATGAGCAGTGCTTC. This sequence encodes CASSQDDNEQCF.

This clonotype was found a few times. This chain joins TRBV20-1 and TRBJ2-3; D is undetermined. The V end lost 6 bases, the J end lost 5 bases, and 18 bases lay between the germline ends. CDR3 length equals 14 residues. Per germline, CDR1 DFQATT and CDR2 SNEGSKA (reference sequence). The CDR3 DNA reads as TGCAGTGCCATCACGGGCACTATAGGAGATACGCAGTATTTT. Translating gives CSAITGTIGDTQYF.

The genes are TRBV7-9 and TRBJ2-5; 7 bases align to TRBD2. The length of the CDR3 is 17 residues. Germline CDR1 is SEHNR and CDR2 is FQNEAQ (reference sequence). Trimming at V came to 5 bases and at J to 5 bases, leaving 17 bases not matched to a gene. In DNA form, the CDR3 reads TGTGCCAGCAGCCTCCGGGGAGCTCCTACCGGGGGGGAGACCCAGTACTTC. Its translation is CASSLRGAPTGGETQYF.

This clonotype was detected only a few times. The chain combines TRBV4-2 with TRBJ1-1, with 7 bases identical to TRBD1. Germline V gene lookup returns CDR1 LGHNA and CDR2 YNFKEQ. J lost 3 bases, V lost 4 bases, and 5 bases had no gene match. This CDR3 comprises 14 residues. CDR3 nucleotides: TGTGCCAGCAGCCTCGGGACAGAGGACACTGAAGCTTTCTTT. Its protein is CASSLGTEDTEAFF.

This clonotype was counted ten times or more. This chain joins TRBV5-1 and TRBJ1-1; D gene uncertain. The CDR3 covers 15 residues. Germline lookup yields CDR1 SGHRS and CDR2 YFSETQ. V was pared by 0 bases and J by 1 base, with 10 bases between. CDR3 sequence reads: CASSLAAGGNTEAFF. The CDR3 DNA reads TGCGCCAGCAGCTTGGCCGCGGGAGGGAACACTGAAGCTTTCTTT.

This clonotype turned up a few times. The chain combines TRBV12-3 or TRBV12-4 with TRBJ2-1; 10 bases line up with TRBD2. The trim removed 3 bases at V and 7 bases at J, leaving 9 bases unmatched. The CDR3 runs to 16 residues. CDR3 protein: CASSFLAGEIGNEQFF. For the CDR3, the DNA is TGTGCCAGCAGTTTCCTAGCGGGAGAAATTGGGAATGAGCAGTTCTTC.

A few counts support this clonotype. The chain has TRBV4-1 and TRBJ1-5; 8 bases fit TRBD1. Trimming at V came to 2 bases and at J to 9 bases, leaving 12 bases not matched to a gene. This CDR3 has 16 amino acids. Germline assignment: CDR1 MGHRA and CDR2 YSYEKL. The CDR3 loop is CASSQSLGQGTGPQHF. DNA for the CDR3: TGCGCCAGCAGCCAATCTCTCGGACAGGGAACCGGGCCCCAGCATTTT.

This chain connects TRBV20-1 to TRBJ2-7, with TRBD2 matching 9 bases. Germline CDR1 reads DFQATT; CDR2 reads SNEGSKA (reference sequence). This CDR3 contains 14 residues. After removal of 5 bases from V and 4 bases from J, the junction contained 9 bases not matched to a gene. This chain's CDR3 is CSAPVGREGYEQYF. CDR3 coding DNA: TGCAGTGCTCCGGTTGGGCGGGAGGGTTACGAGCAGTACTTC.

The rearrangement uses TRBV7-9 and TRBJ1-2; no reliable D call. V was clipped by 7 bases and J by 5 bases, with 14 bases between them. CDR1 SEHNR and CDR2 FQNEAQ come from the germline V gene (reference sequence). The CDR3 covers 13 residues. CDR3 loop: CASTPRQSYGYTF. DNA of the CDR3: TGTGCCAGCACCCCACGGCAGAGTTATGGCTACACCTTC.

This clonotype was seen many times. CDR3 loop: CASSPTLGSEQFF. In nucleotides, the CDR3 is TGTGCCAGCAGCCCAACCCTTGGCAGTGAGCAGTTCTTC. J is TRBJ2-1 and V is TRBV7-9, with D unclear. The CDR3 is 13 residues long. V lost 5 bases, J lost 9 bases, and 14 bases lay in between. The V gene's germline CDR1 is SEHNR and CDR2 FQNEAQ (reference sequence).

This clonotype has a handful of counts. This chain joins TRBV12-3 or TRBV12-4 and TRBJ2-5; tentative D call: TRBD2 (5 bases). V was cut by 5 bases and J by 5 bases, with 15 bases left in between. This CDR3 spans 14 amino acids. The DNA of the CDR3 is TGTGCCAGCAGTAAGTGGAGTAGCGAGGAGACCCAGTACTTC. It encodes CASSKWSSEETQYF.

This rearrangement joins TRBV27 to TRBJ2-7; tentative D call: TRBD2 (6 bases). The germline V gene encodes CDR1 MNHEY and CDR2 SMNVEV (reference sequence). This CDR3 is built from 15 residues. V was trimmed by 5 bases and J by 3 bases, leaving 17 bases between them. CDR3 nucleotides: TGTGCCAGCAGTCCCGGGACTCCTTTGGGCTACGAGCAGTACTTC. Translating it yields CASSPGTPLGYEQYF.

The sample holds many counts of this clonotype. Being one base from a much bigger clone, this may be a read error. The CDR3 is CASSGRSSRVEQFF. In DNA form, the CDR3 reads TGCGCCAGCAGCGGACGGTCTAGCCGTGTCGAGCAGTTCTTC. The chain joins TRBV5-1 to TRBJ2-1, with D possibly being TRBD2 (5 bases). CDR1 is SGHRS, CDR2 YFSETQ, per germline. The CDR3 extends over 14 amino acids. Trimming pared 4 bases from V and 10 bases from J, leaving 18 bases between.

The rearrangement links TRBV11-2 to TRBJ2-7, with 10 nucleotides matching TRBD1. J lost 1 base, V lost 8 bases, and 5 bases had no gene match. Germline CDR1 reads SGHAT; CDR2 reads FQNNGV. The CDR3 has 14 amino acids. DNA of the CDR3: TGTGCCAGCCGACGGGACAGGGGATCCTACGAGCAGTACTTC. Protein product: CASRRDRGSYEQYF.

This chain joins TRBV3-1 and TRBJ1-5; D is uncertain. The CDR3 is 14 residues long. Trimming removed 3 bases from V and 3 bases from J, with 9 bases in between. The germline gives CDR1 LGHDT, CDR2 YNNKEL (reference sequence). The CDR3: CASSQGRHNQPQHF. For the CDR3, the DNA is TGTGCCAGCAGCCAGGGCAGGCACAATCAGCCCCAGCATTTT.

The chain is built from TRBV20-1 and TRBJ2-5; 10 bases are a match to TRBD1. V was clipped by 4 bases and J by 3 bases; unmatched bases: 5. This CDR3 has 14 residues. Germline V gene lookup returns CDR1 DFQATT and CDR2 SNEGSKA (reference sequence). CDR3 amino acids: CSANNGQGEETQYF. CDR3 nucleotide sequence: TGCAGTGCTAACAACGGACAGGGGGAAGAGACCCAGTACTTC.

This clonotype showed up just a few times. J is TRBJ2-7 and V is TRBV7-3; a weak D match, TRBD1 (6 bases). This CDR3 has 11 amino acids. V lost 10 bases and J 6 bases, leaving 13 bases between the germline ends. Looked up from germline, CDR1 is SGHTA and CDR2 is FQGTGA. The DNA of the CDR3 is TGTGCCAAAAGGACAGCCAGCGAGCAGTACTTC. Translated, it gives CAKRTASEQYF.

The V call is TRBV14, the J call TRBJ2-1, with D maybe TRBD2 (6 bases). Germline V lookup: CDR1 SGHDN, CDR2 FVKESK. The CDR3 loop spans 16 amino acids. The V end was cut by 4 bases, the J end by 2 bases, with 15 bases between. CDR3 loop: CASSPRESAPYNEQFF. CDR3 sequence (DNA): TGTGCCAGCAGCCCCCGGGAGAGCGCCCCCTACAATGAGCAGTTCTTC. The whole variable domain, filled in from reference TRBV14 and TRBJ2-1, reads EAGVTQFPSHSVIEKGQTVTLRCDPISGHDNLYWYRRVMGKEIKFLLHFVKESKQDESGMPNNRFLAERTGGTYSTLKVQPAELEDSGVYFCASSPRESAPYNEQFFGPGTRLTVL.

The chain has TRBV5-1 and TRBJ2-1; the D gene is possibly TRBD2 (6 bases). CDR3 length equals 16 residues. Germline CDR1 SGHRS, CDR2 YFSETQ. The V end was cut by 0 bases, the J end by 6 bases, with 16 bases between. The CDR3 reads CASSLDGLARGNEQFF. The CDR3 DNA reads as TGCGCCAGCAGCTTGGACGGGCTAGCGAGAGGCAATGAGCAGTTCTTC.

This clonotype was observed a few times. The rearrangement joins TRBV7-3 to TRBJ2-5; D is tentatively TRBD1 or TRBD2 (7 bases each). The V gene lost 1 base and the J gene lost 4 bases, with 13 bases spanning the gap. Germline V gives CDR1 SGHTA, CDR2 FQGTGA. The CDR3 runs to 15 residues. The CDR3, as DNA: TGTGCCAGCAGCTTAAATGGCAGGGGGGGAGAGACCCAGTACTTC. It specifies CASSLNGRGGETQYF.

The chain has TRBV5-1 and TRBJ1-6, with 8 bases matching TRBD1. The germline V gene has CDR1 SGHRS and CDR2 YFSETQ. This CDR3 contains 15 residues. V dropped 4 bases and J dropped 7; count of bases not matched to a gene: 7. Here the CDR3 DNA reads TGCGCCAGCAGCACCGGGACAGGAAAAAATTCACCCCTCCACTTT. It codes for CASSTGTGKNSPLHF. The whole variable domain, filled in from reference TRBV5-1 and TRBJ1-6, reads KAGVTQTPRYLIKTRGQQVTLSCSPISGHRSVSWYQQTPGQGLQFLFEYFSETQRNKGNFPGRFSGRQFSNSRSEMNVSTLELGDSALYLCASSTGTGKNSPLHFGNGTRLTVT.

This clonotype was counted a few times. The rearrangement links TRBV7-2 to TRBJ1-2; D might be TRBD1 (6 bases). This CDR3 has 16 amino acids. V lost 1 base and J lost 3, with 15 bases in between. Germline assignment: CDR1 SGHTA and CDR2 FQGNSA. CDR3 region: CASSLGARGGDYGYTF. For the CDR3, the DNA is TGTGCCAGCAGCTTAGGGGCACGCGGGGGCGACTATGGCTACACCTTC.

This sequence joins TRBV7-9 and TRBJ1-6; possibly TRBD1 for D (6 bases). Trimming removed 3 bases at V and 8 bases at J, with 8 bases between. CDR1 and CDR2 from the germline V gene are SEHNR and FQNEAQ (reference sequence). CDR3 length equals 13 residues. CDR3 DNA sequence: TGTGCCAGCAGCTTTCCAGGGGATTCACCCCTCCACTTT. This encodes CASSFPGDSPLHF.